The 21 T cell receptor beta chains below were found in one sample sequenced in a study of shared clonotypes between healthy human individuals. The data were produced by immunoSEQ multiplex PCR, yet TCRdb's version contains in-frame clones alone and is incomplete. The sample lists about 2,500,000 clones; over 85% were seen once. The sample was naive CD4+ T cells sorted from blood. Subset denoted: CD45RA+ positively selected. The receptor source for this set is a man between 18 and 29 years old in good health.

The chain is built from TRBV21-1 and TRBJ2-5; TRBD1, the table's D call, lacks a check against the DNA. TRBV21-1 counts as a pseudogene. The CDR3 is 13 amino acids. The DNA for the CDR3 is TGTGCCAGCAAGCGACAGGGAAAAGAGACCCAGTACTTC. Protein: CASKRQGKETQYF.

The chain has TRBV28 and TRBJ1-2; 8 positions match TRBD1. The CDR3 has 15 residues. V was clipped by 3 bases and J by 1 base; unmatched bases: 4. In germline, CDR1 is MDHEN, CDR2 SYDVKM. The chain's CDR3 is CASSFRTGNNYGYTF. DNA of the CDR3: TGTGCCAGCAGTTTTCGGACAGGGAATAACTATGGCTACACCTTC.

This clone occurred once. The chain links TRBV30 to TRBJ2-7, with D tentatively TRBD2 (6 bases). Germline loops: CDR1 GTSNPN, CDR2 SVGIG (reference sequence). The CDR3 runs to 13 residues. The V end was cut by 0 bases, the J end by 7 bases, with 13 bases between. This chain's CDR3 is CAWSVRSGQEQYF. CDR3 bases: TGTGCCTGGAGTGTTCGGAGCGGGCAAGAGCAGTACTTC. The variable domain in full, completed from reference TRBV30 and TRBJ2-7, reads SQTIHQWPATLVQPVGSPLSLECTVEGTSNPNLYWYRQAAGRGLQLLFYSVGIGQISSEVPQNLSASRPQDRQFILSSKKLLLSDSGFYLCAWSVRSGQEQYFGPGTRLTVT.

The V and J genes are TRBV4-1 and TRBJ2-2; TRBD2 might be the D (6 bases). This CDR3 has 16 amino acids. Trimming removed 4 bases from V and 1 base from J, with 13 bases in between. Germline-derived CDR1 and CDR2 are MGHRA and YSYEKL. Written as DNA, the CDR3 is TGCGCCAGCAGCCTAAGCGGGCCGAGGAACACCGGGGAGCTGTTTTTT. This encodes CASSLSGPRNTGELFF.

The chain combines TRBV28 with TRBJ1-1; maybe TRBD1 (6 bases). Deletions cut 10 bases from V and 0 bases from J, with 15 bases between. This CDR3 is built from 14 residues. Germline assignment: CDR1 MDHEN and CDR2 SYDVKM. The CDR3 protein is CATDWGQVNTEAFF. CDR3 nucleotides: TGTGCCACCGACTGGGGGCAAGTGAACACTGAAGCTTTCTTT. Full variable domain (rest looked up from reference TRBV28 and TRBJ1-1): DVKVTQSSRYLVKRTGEKVFLECVQDMDHENMFWYRQDPGLGLRLIYFSYDVKMKEKGDIPEGYSVSREKKERFSLILESASTNQTSMYLCATDWGQVNTEAFFGQGTRLTVV.

The chain joins TRBV7-9 to TRBJ2-2; the D gene is possibly TRBD2 (6 bases). The germline gives CDR1 SEHNR, CDR2 FQNEAQ (reference sequence). The CDR3 length is 16 residues. V was pared by 3 bases and J by 6 bases, with 17 bases between. This CDR3 is CASSLGGLLRSGELFF. The CDR3 nucleotides read TGTGCCAGCAGCTTGGGAGGACTCTTGCGGTCCGGGGAGCTGTTTTTT.

The chain employs TRBV6-6 and TRBJ1-5; perhaps TRBD1 as D (6 bases). The germline V gene encodes CDR1 MNHNY and CDR2 SVGAGI (reference sequence). The CDR3 is 14 amino acids. The germline V and J ends were trimmed by 6 bases and 3 bases, with 12 bases remaining between them. CDR3 DNA: TGTGCCAGCAGACCCTCAGGGGTCAATCAGCCCCAGCATTTT. It codes for CASRPSGVNQPQHF.

This clone was recorded a few times. The genes are TRBV11-3 and TRBJ2-2; 10 bases agree with TRBD1. The CDR3 is 17 residues long. V lost 1 base to trimming and J lost 3 bases; unmatched junction nucleotides: 5. Germline-derived CDR1 and CDR2 are SGHNT and YENEEA. The CDR3 DNA reads as TGTGCCAGCAGCTTAGGGGTTGGACAGGGGGACACCGGGGAGCTGTTTTTT. Encoded protein: CASSLGVGQGDTGELFF.

This chain joins TRBV29-1 and TRBJ2-5, with 9 bases lining up with TRBD2. There are 12 residues in the CDR3. The germline V gene has CDR1 SQVTM and CDR2 ANQGSEA. With V trimmed by 6 bases and J by 7 bases, 6 bases remained unmatched. The DNA of the CDR3 is TGCAGCGTCAGCGGGGGGTTTGGGACCCAGTACTTC. As protein: CSVSGGFGTQYF.

In its sample, this clone was seen once. The rearrangement links TRBV6-6 to TRBJ2-7; unclear D gene. CDR1 and CDR2 from the germline V gene are MNHNY and SVGAGI (reference sequence). Trimming took 7 bases from V and 3 from J, leaving 13 bases between them. This CDR3 contains 13 residues. Here the CDR3 reads CASTRGGNYEQYF. CDR3 DNA: TGTGCCAGCACCCGAGGCGGAAACTACGAGCAGTACTTC.

The rearrangement uses TRBV19 and TRBJ2-2; 7 nucleotides agree with TRBD1. Trimming cost V 7 bases and J 4 bases; bases outside gene matches: 12. This CDR3 contains 16 residues. Germline-derived CDR1 and CDR2 are LNHDA and SQIVND (reference sequence). The DNA of the CDR3 is TGTGCCAGTACCTCGGACAGGCACCCGGGCACCGGGGAGCTGTTTTTT. This translates into CASTSDRHPGTGELFF.

The chain has TRBV19 and TRBJ1-6, with D tentatively TRBD1 (5 bases). Germline CDR1 reads LNHDA; CDR2 reads SQIVND (reference sequence). Trimming took 5 bases from V and 6 from J, leaving 11 bases between them. This CDR3 has 14 residues. In nucleotides, the CDR3 is TGTGCCAGTAGTCCCCAGGGTGGTAATTCACCCCTCCACTTT. It specifies CASSPQGGNSPLHF.

The sample holds a few counts of this clone. The gene calls are TRBV30 and TRBJ1-1; D perhaps matches TRBD1 (5 bases). CDR1 and CDR2 (germline): GTSNPN, SVGIG (reference sequence). This CDR3 contains 15 residues. V was shortened by 1 base and J by 4 bases, with 16 bases between the two germline ends. This chain's CDR3 is CAWSALDGGGTEAFF. CDR3 sequence (DNA): TGTGCCTGGAGTGCCTTGGACGGTGGGGGCACTGAAGCTTTCTTT.

The chain employs TRBV9 and TRBJ1-1; D call uncertain. The length of the CDR3 is 14 residues. The germline V and J ends were trimmed by 4 bases and 8 bases, with 18 bases remaining between them. The germline V gene has CDR1 SGDLS and CDR2 YYNGEE. CDR3 in amino acids: CASSPYPVPGEAFF. The CDR3 region has the DNA TGTGCCAGCAGCCCTTACCCCGTGCCGGGGGAAGCTTTCTTT.

This chain connects TRBV5-1 to TRBJ2-7, with a weak D call TRBD1 (6 bases). V was pared by 2 bases and J by 0 bases, with 9 bases between. The germline gives CDR1 SGHRS, CDR2 YFSETQ. The CDR3 covers 14 residues. The chain's CDR3 is CASSFGQTSYEQYF. The CDR3 DNA is TGCGCCAGCAGCTTTGGACAGACCTCCTACGAGCAGTACTTC. Full variable domain (outside the CDR3, taken from reference TRBV5-1 and TRBJ2-7): KAGVTQTPRYLIKTRGQQVTLSCSPISGHRSVSWYQQTPGQGLQFLFEYFSETQRNKGNFPGRFSGRQFSNSRSEMNVSTLELGDSALYLCASSFGQTSYEQYFGPGTRLTVT.

To note about this clone: Other DNA sequences in this specimen translate into the identical CDR3. The chain's CDR3 is CAISEGDYEQYF. The CDR3 coding sequence is TGTGCCATCAGTGAGGGTGATTACGAGCAGTACTTC. The rearrangement links TRBV10-3 to TRBJ2-7, with D hard to call. V was shortened by 2 bases and J by 4 bases, with 6 bases between the two germline ends. This CDR3 contains 12 residues. Per germline, CDR1 ENHRY and CDR2 SYGVKD.

The V gene is TRBV11-2, the J gene TRBJ2-5; 9 bases line up with TRBD2. CDR3 size: 19 residues. The J segment lost 0 bases and the V segment lost 1 base, leaving 12 bases of the junction unmatched. The germline gives CDR1 SGHAT, CDR2 FQNNGV. DNA of the CDR3: TGTGCCAGCAGCTTAGCTCCCATTGGAGCGGGGGGAGACCAAGAGACCCAGTACTTC. Amino acids: CASSLAPIGAGGDQETQYF.

As for this clone: Distinct nucleotide sequences in the sample also encode this CDR3. The chain is built from TRBV18 and TRBJ1-5; TRBD1 might be the D (5 bases). CDR1 and CDR2 from the germline V gene are KGHSH and LQKENI. V lost 2 bases and J 5 bases, leaving 7 bases between the germline ends. This CDR3 has 13 amino acids. The CDR3 nucleotides read TGTGCCAGCTCACCAGGCAGGGATCAGCCCCAGCATTTT. It codes for CASSPGRDQPQHF.

The chain couples TRBV10-1 to TRBJ1-1; TRBD1 aligns across 7 bases. V lost 4 bases, J lost 10 bases, and 6 bases stayed unmatched. Germline loops: CDR1 WNHNN, CDR2 SYGVQD (reference sequence). This CDR3 spans 12 amino acids. The CDR3 DNA follows: TGCGCCAGCAGTGCCCAGGGGGGGGGAGCTTTCTTT. Translation: CASSAQGGGAFF.

This clone was observed a single time. The chain couples TRBV27 to TRBJ2-1; 12 nucleotides align to TRBD1. The CDR3 totals 16 residues. Unmatched junction bases numbered 6, after V lost 4 bases and J lost 5 bases. Per the germline V gene, CDR1 is MNHEY and CDR2 is SMNVEV (reference sequence). The CDR3 nucleotides are TGTGCCAGCAGTTCTCCGGGACAGGGGGCGAACAATGAGCAGTTCTTC. This sequence encodes CASSSPGQGANNEQFF.

This rearrangement joins TRBV30 to TRBJ2-7; maybe TRBD2 (6 bases). Between the trimmed V and J ends, which lost 7 bases and 3 bases, there was a span of 19 bases. Germline loops: CDR1 GTSNPN, CDR2 SVGIG (reference sequence). The CDR3 is made up of 14 amino acids. In DNA, the CDR3 is TGTGCCTCTTCCAACCGGCTAGCGCTCTACGAGCAGTACTTC. This gives the protein CASSNRLALYEQYF.